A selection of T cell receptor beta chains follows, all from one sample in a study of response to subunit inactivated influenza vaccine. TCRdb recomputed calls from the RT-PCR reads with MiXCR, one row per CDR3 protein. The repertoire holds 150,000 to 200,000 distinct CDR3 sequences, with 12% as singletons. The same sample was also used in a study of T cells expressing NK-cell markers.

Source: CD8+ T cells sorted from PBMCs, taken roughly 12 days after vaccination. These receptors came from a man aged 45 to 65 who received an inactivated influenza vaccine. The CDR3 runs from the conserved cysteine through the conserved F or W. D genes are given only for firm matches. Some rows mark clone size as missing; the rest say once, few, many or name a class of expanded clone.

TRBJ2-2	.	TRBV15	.	TGTGCCACCAGCAGAGAACGGATGATCACCGGGGAGCTGTTTTTT	CATSRERMITGELFF
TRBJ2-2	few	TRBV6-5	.	TGTGCCAGCAGTTACTCCGGTGGCGGCGGGGAGCTGTTTTTT	CASSYSGGGGELFF
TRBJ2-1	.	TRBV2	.	TGTGCCAGCAGGTCGGGGTTTTCCTACAATGAGCAGTTCTTC	CASRSGFSYNEQFF
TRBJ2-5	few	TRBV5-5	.	TGTGCCAGCAGCAACCGGGACATCCAAGAGACCCAGTACTTC	CASSNRDIQETQYF
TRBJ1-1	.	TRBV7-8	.	TGTGCCAGCAGCCCGGGACACATCAACACTGAAGCTTTCTTT	CASSPGHINTEAFF
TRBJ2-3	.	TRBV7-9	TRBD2	TGTGCCAGCAGCATCACGGGACTAGCGGGAGGCACAGATACGCAGTATTTT	CASSITGLAGGTDTQYF
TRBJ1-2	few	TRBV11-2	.	TGTGCCAGCAGCTTAGTGGTAAACTATGGCTACACCTTC	CASSLVVNYGYTF
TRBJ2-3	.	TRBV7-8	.	TGTGCCAGCAGCTTTACAATCAGGGGCACAGATACGCAGTATTTT	CASSFTIRGTDTQYF
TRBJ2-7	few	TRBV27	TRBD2	TGTGCCAGCAGTTTACGACTAGCGTACGAGCAGTACTTC	CASSLRLAYEQYF
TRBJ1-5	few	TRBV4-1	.	TGCGCCAGCAGCCAACGTAGCAGCTATAGCAATCAGCCCCAGCATTTT	CASSQRSSYSNQPQHF
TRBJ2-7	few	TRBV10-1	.	TGCGCCAGCAGTGATTGGACGGGCGGCGAGCAGTACTTC	CASSDWTGGEQYF
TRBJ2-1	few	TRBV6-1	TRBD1	TGTGCCCTATCCCCGGGACAGGGCTACAATGAGCAGTTCTTC	CALSPGQGYNEQFF
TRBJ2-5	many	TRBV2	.	TGTGCCAGCAGAGGAACTACTAGCATCGAGACCCAGTACTTC	CASRGTTSIETQYF
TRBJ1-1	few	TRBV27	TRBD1	TGTGCCAGCAGTTTAGGACAGGGGGCCAACACTGAAGCTTTCTTT	CASSLGQGANTEAFF
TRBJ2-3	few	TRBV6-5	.	TGTGCCAGCAGTTCTGGGGGTCCCACGCAGTATTTT	CASSSGGPTQYF
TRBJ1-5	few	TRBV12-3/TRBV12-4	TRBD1	TGTGCCAGCAGTCTCTCCGGGACAGGTGGCAATCAGCCCCAGCATTTT	CASSLSGTGGNQPQHF
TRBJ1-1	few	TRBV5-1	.	TGCGCCAGCAGCTTGGCCACGGCAGATGATGAAGCTTTCTTT	CASSLATADDEAFF
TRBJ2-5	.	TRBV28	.	TGTGCCAGCGCTAGCCAGATGAGATCGGAGACCCAGTACTTC	CASASQMRSETQYF
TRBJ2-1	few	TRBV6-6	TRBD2	TGTGCCATCGGACTAGCATCCTACAATGAGCAGTTCTTC	CAIGLASYNEQFF
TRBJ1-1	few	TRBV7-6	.	TGTGCCAGCAGCCTCGACCCCTCGAACACTGAAGCTTTCTTT	CASSLDPSNTEAFF
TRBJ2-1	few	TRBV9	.	TGTGCCAGCAGCCCCCCTCGGGGCAATGAGCAGTTCTTC	CASSPPRGNEQFF
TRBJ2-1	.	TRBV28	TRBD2	TGTGCCAGCAGCCAAGGGACTAGCGGGCCTGCCTACAATGAGCAGTTCTTC	CASSQGTSGPAYNEQFF
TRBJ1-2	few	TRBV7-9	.	TGTGCCAGCAGCTTACGGGGTTTTGGCTACACCTTC	CASSLRGFGYTF
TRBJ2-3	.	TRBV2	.	TGTGCCAGCAGTGAGGAGGGGGGTGGTGTATCTTCCACAGATACGCAGTATTTT	CASSEEGGGVSSTDTQYF
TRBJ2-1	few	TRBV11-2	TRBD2	TGTGCCAGCAGCTTAGTGGGACTAGCGGGCCCCAATGAGCAGTTCTTC	CASSLVGLAGPNEQFF
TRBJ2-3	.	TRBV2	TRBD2	TGTGCCAGCAGTTTCGGACTAGCGATAAGCACAGATACGCAGTATTTT	CASSFGLAISTDTQYF
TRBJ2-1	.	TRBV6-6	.	TGTGCCAGCAGTTACCACTTTAATGAGCAGTTCTTC	CASSYHFNEQFF
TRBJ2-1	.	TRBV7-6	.	TGTGCCAGCAGCTTAGTGGAGCCCGGACACTACAATGAGCAGTTCTTC	CASSLVEPGHYNEQFF
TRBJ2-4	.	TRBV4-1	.	TGCGCCAGCAGCCAAGAATCTCTAGGTGTCTCCAACATTCAGTACTTC	CASSQESLGVSNIQYF
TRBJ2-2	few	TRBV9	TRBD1	TGTGCCAGCAGCGGACGGGACAGGGAGAGGACCGGGGAGCTGTTTTTT	CASSGRDRERTGELFF
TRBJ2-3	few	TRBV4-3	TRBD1	TGCGCCAGCAGCCAAGCTCCCGCGCTGGGGACAGGAGATACGCAGTATTTT	CASSQAPALGTGDTQYF
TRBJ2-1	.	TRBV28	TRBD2	TGTGCCAGCAAAACCGCCGTTGGTTCGACTAGCGGCCACAATGAGCAGTTCTTC	CASKTAVGSTSGHNEQFF
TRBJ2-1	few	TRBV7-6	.	TGTGCCAGCAGCTTAGGAAGCGGGCGCCTCCCCTACAATGAGCAGTTCTTC	CASSLGSGRLPYNEQFF
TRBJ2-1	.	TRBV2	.	TGTGCCAGCAGTGGACTGATAAATGAGCAGTTCTTC	CASSGLINEQFF
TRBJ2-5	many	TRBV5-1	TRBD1	TGCGCCAGCAGCAGGGCCGGGACAGAAGAGACCCAGTACTTC	CASSRAGTEETQYF
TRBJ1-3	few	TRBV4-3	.	TGCGCCAGCAGCCAAGATTGGGAACAGGGTATCGGAAACACCATATATTTT	CASSQDWEQGIGNTIYF
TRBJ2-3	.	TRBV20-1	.	TGCAGTGCTAGAGATCGAGCGTTGCATACGCAGTATTTT	CSARDRALHTQYF
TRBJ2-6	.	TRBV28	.	TGTGCCAGCGTCTACCGTACTGGGGCCAACGTCCTGACTTTC	CASVYRTGANVLTF
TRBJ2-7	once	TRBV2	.	TGTGCCAGCTCTGGGACGCGTTGGGAGCAGTACTTC	CASSGTRWEQYF
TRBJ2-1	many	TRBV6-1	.	TGTGCCAGCGGGATTCGGCGCTACAATGAGCAGTTCTTC	CASGIRRYNEQFF
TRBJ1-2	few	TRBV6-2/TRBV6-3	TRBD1	TGTGCCAGCAGTTACGGGGACAGCGGCTACACCTTC	CASSYGDSGYTF
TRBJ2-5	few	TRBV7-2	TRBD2	TGTGCCAGCAGCTCAGGGCTAGCGGGGGGACGATGGGAGACCCAGTACTTC	CASSSGLAGGRWETQYF
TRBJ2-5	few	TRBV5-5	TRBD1	TGTGCCAGCAGCTCGACAGGGGGGGAACAAGAGACCCAGTACTTC	CASSSTGGEQETQYF
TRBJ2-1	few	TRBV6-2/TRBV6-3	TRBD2	TGTGCCAGCAGTTACTCTGTGACTAGCGGGTTTGGCGAGCAGTTCTTC	CASSYSVTSGFGEQFF
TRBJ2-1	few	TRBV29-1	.	TGCAGCGTTAGGGGCGGCTCCTACAATGAGCAGTTCTTC	CSVRGGSYNEQFF
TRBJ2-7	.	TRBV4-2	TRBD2	TGTGCCAGCAGCCCTGAAGCTAGCGGGGGGGCCGCCTACGAGCAGTACTTC	CASSPEASGGAAYEQYF
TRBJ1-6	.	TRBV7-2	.	TGTGCCAGCAGCCCGCCGGACACAGCTTCACCCCTCCACTTT	CASSPPDTASPLHF
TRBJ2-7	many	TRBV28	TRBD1	TGTGCCAGCAGCTTCGACAGGGGGACCTACGAGCAGTACTTC	CASSFDRGTYEQYF
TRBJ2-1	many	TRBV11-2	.	TGTGCCAGCAGCCTCAGCAAAACGGCAGTCAGCTCCTACAATGAGCAGTTCTTC	CASSLSKTAVSSYNEQFF
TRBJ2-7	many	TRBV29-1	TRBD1	TGCAGCGTCAGCTCCGGGACAGCCGCCTACGAGCAGTACTTC	CSVSSGTAAYEQYF
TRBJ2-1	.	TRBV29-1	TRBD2	TGCAGCGTTGAGACTGGTGGGGGGGTCAACAATGAGCAGTTCTTC	CSVETGGGVNNEQFF
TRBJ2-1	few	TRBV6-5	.	TGTGCCAGCAGTTACTGGGCGGGGGACAGTGACGATGAGCAGTTCTTC	CASSYWAGDSDDEQFF